These 2 T cell receptor beta chains originate from one sample sequenced in a study of CD8+ T cells in alopecia areata. Extraction and reverse transcription of RNA yielded cDNA as the sequencing template. Some clones are missing from TCRdb's copy, which holds only in-frame ones; the method was immunoSEQ multiplex PCR. Found here are 270,000 or so clones, no singletons; the ten largest cover less than 1.5%. Cells pooled from cutaneous lymph nodes were sorted on CD4, CD8alpha, NKG2D, NKG2ACE and other markers. Sequenced input: CD4+ T cells sorted from a lymph node. The receptors were gathered from a C3H/HeJ mouse with alopecia areata. Strain MHC haplotype: H2-k.

This clone has a handful of counts. Germline and genes: mouse. Read coverage stops 4 residues before the CDR3 terminus; the germline J gene supplies the remainder. The chain recombines TRBV13-3 with TRBJ2-7; 7 positions match TRBD1. Trimming at V came to 3 bases and at J to 3 bases, leaving 3 bases not matched to a gene. The CDR3 consists of 13 residues. Germline loops: CDR1 NNHDY, CDR2 SYVADS. The covered CDR3 bases are TGTGCCAGCAGTGTGGACAGGAGCTAT. It yields the protein CASSVDRSY. The CDR3, in full, reads CASSVDRSYEQYF.

For this clone: The germline and genes are mouse ones. The read ends 3 residues before the CDR3 terminus; that terminus is restored from the germline J gene. V usage is TRBV19 and J usage is TRBJ1-6, with 7 bases fitting TRBD1. TRBJ1-6 falls under the ORF class, with uncertain function. The CDR3 consists of 15 residues. Germline CDR1 FNHDT, CDR2 SITEND (reference sequence). J was trimmed by 2 bases and V by 4 bases; bases with no gene match: 3. CDR3 loop: CASSSGTAYNSPLYF. The part of the CDR3 DNA that was read is TGTGCCAGCAGTTCCGGGACAGCCTATAATTCGCCC.